A selection of T cell receptor beta chains follows, all from one sample in a study of cytomegalovirus exposure and HLA in healthy donors. Using immunoSEQ multiplex PCR, the repertoire was profiled, and TCRdb retains in-frame clones only, with some absent. The sample records about 170,000 clones, 86% being singletons. Sequencing used PBMCs. The receptors shown here come from a man aged 18 to 29 in good health and CMV-seropositive. The CDR3 runs from the conserved cysteine through the conserved F or W. The D gene is left open where the match is weak. Clone size is stated in some rows and not others, as once, few, many or a class when expanded.

>.|TRBJ1-4|.|TRBV6-6
CAVGGQGLYEKLFF
TGTGCCGTCGGTGGTCAGGGGTTGTATGAAAAACTGTTTTTT
>TRBD1|TRBJ2-2|.|TRBV7-9
CASNRDRAAGELFF
TGTGCCAGTAACCGGGACAGGGCAGCCGGGGAGCTGTTTTTT
>TRBD2|TRBJ2-1|.|TRBV5-4
CASSLVAGREQFF
TGTGCCAGCAGCTTGGTAGCGGGAAGAGAGCAGTTCTTC
>.|TRBJ1-1|.|TRBV7-2
CASFVGGHNTEAFF
TGTGCCAGCTTCGTAGGAGGGCACAACACTGAAGCTTTCTTT
>TRBD1|TRBJ1-6|.|TRBV9
CASSGGGDRGNNSPLHF
TGTGCCAGCAGCGGGGGGGGAGACAGGGGTAATAATTCACCCCTCCACTTT
>.|TRBJ1-1|.|TRBV2
CASSERNTEAFF
TGTGCCAGCAGTGAGCGGAACACTGAAGCTTTCTTT
>.|TRBJ1-5|.|TRBV28
CASSLGGLEPQHF
TGTGCCAGCAGTTTAGGCGGACTTGAGCCCCAGCATTTT
>TRBD2|TRBJ2-4|.|TRBV25-1
CASSEPGAITRTSGMYF
TGTGCCAGCAGTGAGCCAGGGGCGATTACCCGGACTAGCGGGATGTACTTC
>.|TRBJ2-5|few|TRBV28
CASSPGRETQYF
TGTGCCAGCAGTCCAGGAAGGGAGACCCAGTACTTC
>.|TRBJ2-2|.|TRBV10-3
CAISESAGRNGGELFF
TGTGCCATCAGTGAGTCGGCAGGGCGAAACGGCGGGGAGCTGTTTTTT
>.|TRBJ1-5|.|TRBV10-3
CAANRGGSNQPQHF
TGTGCCGCAAACCGGGGGGGAAGCAATCAGCCCCAGCATTTT
>TRBD1|TRBJ2-3|once|TRBV5-1
CASSEDQGADTQYF
TGCGCCAGCAGTGAGGATCAGGGGGCCGATACGCAGTATTTT
>TRBD1|TRBJ1-1|.|TRBV18
CASSPQTGGSNTEAFF
TGTGCCAGCTCACCGCAAACAGGGGGCTCGAACACTGAAGCTTTCTTT
>.|TRBJ1-2|once|TRBV10-3
CAISEQGEDYGYTF
TGTGCCATCAGTGAGCAGGGTGAGGACTATGGCTACACCTTC
>.|TRBJ2-7|.|TRBV5-6
CASSLGLVYEQYF
TGTGCCAGCAGCTTGGGACTAGTCTACGAGCAGTACTTC
>TRBD2|TRBJ2-3|.|TRBV2
CAGGMQTSGDTQYF
TGTGCCGGGGGGATGCAGACTAGCGGAGATACGCAGTATTTT
>.|TRBJ2-2|.|TRBV7-2
CASSLEGGLFF
TGTGCCAGCAGCTTAGAAGGAGGGCTGTTTTTT
>.|TRBJ2-6|.|TRBV4-2
CASSPLSGGLGANVLTF
TGTGCCAGCAGCCCTCTCAGTGGGGGCCTTGGGGCCAACGTCCTGACTTTC
>TRBD1|TRBJ2-6|.|TRBV5-1
CASRQGYGANVLTF
TGCGCCAGCCGACAGGGCTATGGGGCCAACGTCCTGACTTTC
>.|TRBJ2-5|.|TRBV18
CASSPDSIGETQYF
TGTGCCAGCTCACCAGACAGTATCGGGGAGACCCAGTACTTC
>TRBD1|TRBJ2-7|.|TRBV27
CASSRDRGGEQYF
TGTGCCAGCAGTCGGGACAGGGGCGGCGAGCAGTACTTC
>.|TRBJ2-2|.|TRBV4-3
CASSQDLQGSSATGELFF
TGCGCCAGCAGCCAAGATCTTCAGGGGTCAAGTGCTACCGGGGAGCTGTTTTTT
>.|TRBJ1-2|.|TRBV25-1
CASSESGGGNGYTF
TGTGCCAGCAGTGAATCCGGGGGGGGTAATGGCTACACCTTC
>.|TRBJ1-5|.|TRBV2
CASSEALQGSRQPQHF
TGTGCCAGCAGTGAAGCGCTTCAGGGATCAAGGCAGCCCCAGCATTTT
>.|TRBJ2-3|.|TRBV6-5
CALGPGDTDTQYF
TGTGCCTTGGGGCCCGGAGACACAGATACGCAGTATTTT
>TRBD1|TRBJ2-3|.|TRBV5-1
CASRGQGPRPQYF
TGCGCCAGCAGGGGACAGGGGCCCCGTCCGCAGTATTTT
>TRBD1|TRBJ2-7|.|TRBV5-4
CASSLGGQGRGNYEQYF
TGTGCCAGCAGCTTGGGGGGACAGGGGCGGGGGAACTACGAGCAGTACTTC